This TCR beta chain comes out of a study of T cells in Graves' hyperthyroidism and ophthalmopathy. Study-level results: In the analysis, a 13 V-J model separated ophthalmopathy from stable hyperthyroidism. Within blood appeared most thyroid clonotypes that had expanded above 0.001.

V trimming: 8 bases; J trimming: 4 bases; junction bases outside the gene matches: 15. Germline V CDR1 and CDR2: LNHDA, SQIVND (reference sequence). The CDR3 is 16 amino acids. This clonotype has a count of ten or more. Its antigen remains unknown. Using RNA transcripts as the source, TCR beta CDR3 regions were amplified. An initial round of RT-PCR targeting the TCR CDR3 relied on the HTBI primer set. TCRdb re-called the multiplex PCR reads through MiXCR, storing one row per CDR3 protein. The table shows around 520,000 distinct CDR3 sequences, with approximately 25% occurring only once. The chain has TRBV19 and TRBJ1-1; 8 bases line up with TRBD1. The sequence came from a woman aged 30 to 39 with Graves' ophthalmopathy. Sequencing was done on a sample of blood. The CDR3 DNA follows: TGTGCCAGTCAACCGACCCCAGGACAGGGATCCACTGAAGCTTTCTTT. Protein: CASQPTPGQGSTEAFF.